One sample yielded the 4 T cell receptor beta chains listed below, sequenced in a study of metastatic and nonmetastatic thyroid tumors (TCRdb year 2020). No treatment had been received by any patient before thyroid surgery. The library was generated by PCR. Sequencer: Illumina HiSeq 4000. TCRdb passed the public sequencing reads through fastp at Q25 and MiXCR, retaining productive beta sequences. For this sample there are several thousand clones; around a quarter appear just once. The top ten hold roughly 15% of the sample. Sequenced input: adjacent normal tissue. The receptors stem from a male donor with papillary thyroid cancer or a benign thyroid nodule (not recorded which). Some clones in this sample may be carry-over from other donors' samples.

Only a few counts were recorded for this clone. J is TRBJ1-5 and V is TRBV12-3 or TRBV12-4, with D tentatively TRBD1 (6 bases). The ends were cut back, 3 bases at V and 3 bases at J, with 12 bases in the middle. The CDR3 has 15 residues. CDR3 nucleotide sequence: TGTGCCAGCAGTTTTGGGGACACCTACAATCAGCCCCAGCATTTT. It specifies CASSFGDTYNQPQHF.

This CDR3 reads CSAFSQGGNSYEQYF. The CDR3 DNA is TGCAGTGCTTTCTCACAGGGGGGAAACTCCTACGAGCAGTACTTC. The chain employs TRBV20-1 and TRBJ2-7; 8 positions match TRBD1. After removal of 5 bases from V and 0 bases from J, the junction contained 9 bases not matched to a gene. Germline V CDR1 and CDR2: DFQATT, SNEGSKA (reference sequence). The CDR3 contains 15 residues.

V usage is TRBV30 and J usage is TRBJ2-1; TRBD2 matches at 10 bases. Per germline, CDR1 GTSNPN and CDR2 SVGIG (reference sequence). The length of the CDR3 is 15 residues. The junction had 4 bases not matched to a gene; V was cut back by 0 bases and J by 5 bases. The CDR3 spells CAWSVPSGGDNEQFF. CDR3 in DNA: TGTGCCTGGAGTGTACCCAGCGGGGGGGACAATGAGCAGTTCTTC. The entire variable domain, with the rest obtained from reference TRBV30 and TRBJ2-1, is as follows: SQTIHQWPATLVQPVGSPLSLECTVEGTSNPNLYWYRQAAGRGLQLLFYSVGIGQISSEVPQNLSASRPQDRQFILSSKKLLLSDSGFYLCAWSVPSGGDNEQFFGPGTRLTVL.

This clone is labeled as medium-sized. This chain connects TRBV19 to TRBJ2-6, with TRBD1 as a possible D gene (5 bases). CDR3 length: 18 residues. Germline CDR1 is LNHDA and CDR2 is SQIVND (reference sequence). V gave up 4 bases and J gave up 5 bases, with 21 bases separating them. CDR3 sequence: CASSSNPSGWSRANVLTF. In nucleotides, the CDR3 is TGTGCCAGTAGTAGCAACCCCTCAGGGTGGTCTAGGGCCAACGTCCTGACTTTC.